A single sample is the source of the 6 T cell receptor beta chains below, sequenced in a study of naive and memory T cell subsets. Two oligonucleotides, mixed equimolar, formed the beta constant-region primer covering TRBC1 and TRBC2. Nested alpha and beta constant-region primers with the SP2 primer drove four PCR rounds on ligated cDNA. TCRdb reprocessed the UMI-ligation and nested PCR reads via MiXCR and lists one record per CDR3 protein. In the table there are some 9,700 distinct CDR3 sequences, 5.5% to 7% of which are singletons. Sequenced: CD4+ TEMRA cells from blood. Described subset: effector memory re-expressing CD45RA, CD45RA+ CD27-. The receptors shown here come from a human donor in good health.

At least ten counts were recorded for this clonotype. V and J are TRBV4-3 and TRBJ1-5; TRBD1 matches 7 bases. J lost 1 base, V lost 0 bases, and 9 bases had no gene match. The CDR3 is made up of 18 amino acids. The germline V gene has CDR1 LGHNA and CDR2 YSLEER. The CDR3 sequence is CASSQDRRGKASNQPQHF. In nucleotides, the CDR3 is TGCGCCAGCAGCCAAGATCGCAGGGGGAAGGCGAGCAATCAGCCCCAGCATTTT.

This clonotype was picked up many times. V usage is TRBV10-3 and J usage is TRBJ2-1; the match to TRBD1 covers 7 bases. V shed 6 bases, J shed 5 bases, and the junction held 7 bases outside the gene matches. The CDR3 totals 14 residues. CDR1 and CDR2 from the germline V gene are ENHRY and SYGVKD. CDR3 region: CAIRSQGRDNEQFF. The CDR3, as DNA: TGTGCCATCAGATCACAGGGGCGTGACAATGAGCAGTTCTTC.

The DNA of the CDR3 is TGTGCCAGCAGCTTCGGGACTGCCAACACAGATACGCAGTATTTT. It translates to CASSFGTANTDTQYF. The chain joins TRBV7-3 to TRBJ2-3, with a weak D call TRBD2 (6 bases). The V gene's germline CDR1 is SGHTA and CDR2 FQGTGA. The V gene lost 3 bases and the J gene lost 2 bases, with 12 bases spanning the gap. CDR3 length equals 15 residues.

In its sample, this clonotype was seen many times. This rearrangement joins TRBV29-1 to TRBJ1-2; D is ambiguous. The CDR3 covers 13 residues. V was trimmed by 4 bases and J by 6 bases, leaving 15 bases between them. Germline V CDR1 and CDR2: SQVTM, ANQGSEA. The CDR3 is CSVVRNSVDGYTF. In DNA, the CDR3 is TGCAGCGTTGTTCGAAATTCGGTGGATGGCTACACCTTC.

This clonotype was found many times. V and J are TRBV20-1 and TRBJ1-6, with D tentatively TRBD1 (6 bases). CDR1 and CDR2 from the germline V gene are DFQATT and SNEGSKA (reference sequence). With 6 bases removed from V and 9 bases from J, the gap between germline ends came to 18 bases. The length of the CDR3 is 14 residues. CDR3 coding DNA: TGCAGTGCCCCAACAGGGCAAATAGGTTCACCCCTCCACTTT. This translates into CSAPTGQIGSPLHF.

In this sample, this clonotype turned up many times. The rearrangement links TRBV3-1 to TRBJ2-2, with D perhaps TRBD2 (6 bases). The V and J ends lost 1 base and 3 bases respectively, with 24 bases between them. The CDR3 is 20 amino acids. CDR1 LGHDT and CDR2 YNNKEL come from the germline V gene (reference sequence). The CDR3 loop is CASSQGSSGVGAVDTGELFF. CDR3 bases: TGTGCCAGCAGCCAAGGATCGTCGGGGGTCGGCGCGGTGGACACCGGGGAGCTGTTTTTT.